This entry lists 13 T cell receptor beta chains sequenced from one sample in a study of shared clonotypes between healthy human individuals. Data came from immunoSEQ multiplex PCR; TCRdb stores just in-frame clones and leaves some out. The data hold approximately 500,000 clones, with less than 96% observed a single time. Sequenced input: naive CD4+ T cells sorted from blood. Subset meaning: CD45RA+ positively selected. The source of these receptors is a young woman in good health.

This clone was counted once. The rearrangement joins TRBV4-1 to TRBJ1-4, with D unresolved. V was shortened by 0 bases and J by 8 bases, with 4 bases between the two germline ends. The CDR3 runs to 12 residues. Germline CDR1 reads MGHRA; CDR2 reads YSYEKL. In DNA, the CDR3 is TGCGCCAGCAGCCAAGATCCAGAAAAACTGTTTTTT. Amino acids: CASSQDPEKLFF.

This clone was detected only once. In the same sample, other DNA sequences code for this CDR3. The J gene is TRBJ1-3, the V gene TRBV6-5, with D possibly matching TRBD1 (5 bases). Between the trimmed V and J ends, which lost 3 bases and 0 bases, there was a span of 9 bases. The germline V gene encodes CDR1 MNHEY and CDR2 SVGAGI. The CDR3 has 15 amino acids. CDR3 residues: CASSYQGNSGNTIYF. The CDR3 DNA sequence: TGTGCCAGCAGTTATCAGGGTAACTCTGGAAACACCATATATTTT.

This chain links TRBV19 with TRBJ1-5, with 9 bases that match TRBD1. J lost 6 bases, V lost 1 base, and 7 bases had no gene match. Germline assignment: CDR1 LNHDA and CDR2 SQIVND (reference sequence). The CDR3 sequence is 16 residues long. CDR3 bases: TGTGCCAGTAGTATAGTGGGACAGGGATTTGTTCAGCCCCAGCATTTT. Translated: CASSIVGQGFVQPQHF.

The rearrangement joins TRBV5-1 to TRBJ2-2; 7 bases agree with TRBD2. The germline gives CDR1 SGHRS, CDR2 YFSETQ. V dropped 2 bases and J dropped 0; count of bases not matched to a gene: 4. The CDR3 totals 16 residues. The CDR3 region has the DNA TGCGCCAGCAGCTTCATAGCGGGCGCGAACACCGGGGAGCTGTTTTTT. Its protein is CASSFIAGANTGELFF.

The rearrangement links TRBV28 to TRBJ1-4; 10 bases are shared with TRBD1. CDR1 is MDHEN, CDR2 SYDVKM, per germline. The CDR3 totals 15 residues. V trimming: 4 bases; J trimming: 7 bases; junction bases outside the gene matches: 6. As DNA, the CDR3 is TGTGCCAGCAGTTCCCCGGGACAGGGGCGTGAAAAACTGTTTTTT. This sequence encodes CASSSPGQGREKLFF.

This sequence joins TRBV7-6 and TRBJ2-1; TRBD2 matches at 10 bases. J lost 2 bases, V lost 5 bases, and 3 bases had no gene match. Per the germline V gene, CDR1 is SGHVS and CDR2 is FNYEAQ. The length of the CDR3 is 15 residues. CDR3 sequence reads: CASSASGSPYNEQFF. The CDR3 coding sequence is TGTGCCAGCAGCGCTAGCGGGAGTCCCTACAATGAGCAGTTCTTC.

V usage is TRBV6-1 and J usage is TRBJ1-5; 8 bases match TRBD1. J gave up 7 bases and V 2 bases, and 7 bases lay outside the gene matches. Germline CDR1 MNHNS, CDR2 SASEGT. CDR3 length equals 15 residues. The CDR3 here is CASSERPGGRQPQHF. The CDR3 nucleotides read TGTGCCAGCAGTGAACGGCCAGGGGGCAGACAGCCCCAGCATTTT.

V usage is TRBV5-6 and J usage is TRBJ2-5; perhaps TRBD2 as D (6 bases). Germline loops: CDR1 SGHDT, CDR2 YYEEEE. Trimming pared 3 bases from V and 4 bases from J, leaving 10 bases between. There are 13 residues in the CDR3. The CDR3 loop reads CASSSEGVETQYF. The CDR3 bases are TGTGCCAGCAGCTCGGAGGGTGTAGAGACCCAGTACTTC.

The V and J genes are TRBV28 and TRBJ1-2; 8 bases are a match to TRBD1. Per germline, CDR1 MDHEN and CDR2 SYDVKM. J gave up 6 bases and V 2 bases, and 5 bases lay outside the gene matches. This CDR3 region has 14 residues. The CDR3 loop reads CASSLPGGLDGYTF. In DNA, the CDR3 is TGTGCCAGCAGTTTACCAGGGGGCTTGGATGGCTACACCTTC.

The chain carries TRBV7-2 and TRBJ2-7; D may correspond to TRBD1 or TRBD2 (5 bases each). The germline gives CDR1 SGHTA, CDR2 FQGNSA. Trimming removed 0 bases at V and 2 bases at J, with 8 bases between. The CDR3 sequence is 14 residues long. CDR3 DNA: TGTGCCAGCAGCTTAGCTCCGGGACCCTACGAGCAGTACTTC. Protein: CASSLAPGPYEQYF. The full variable domain, in which reference TRBV7-2 and TRBJ2-7 provide the parts outside the CDR3, is GAGVSQSPSNKVTEKGKDVELRCDPISGHTALYWYRQSLGQGLEFLIYFQGNSAPDKSGLPSDRFSAERTGGSVSTLTIQRTQQEDSAVYLCASSLAPGPYEQYFGPGTRLTVT.

This sequence joins TRBV7-9 and TRBJ2-2; D uncertain. The germline gives CDR1 SEHNR, CDR2 FQNEAQ (reference sequence). The CDR3 is 14 amino acids. The V and J ends lost 3 bases and 7 bases respectively, with 12 bases between them. The CDR3 is CASSLSGLGGELFF. The CDR3 DNA reads TGTGCCAGCAGCTTGAGTGGGCTTGGCGGGGAGCTGTTTTTT.

Details on this clone: The sample carries other DNA sequences with the same CDR3. The genes are TRBV11-2 and TRBJ2-7; a weak D match, TRBD1 (5 bases). V was cut by 5 bases and J by 3 bases, with 8 bases left in between. CDR3 length equals 12 residues. Germline-derived CDR1 and CDR2 are SGHAT and FQNNGV. Written as DNA, the CDR3 is TGTGCCAGCAGCCCGACAGACTACGAGCAGTACTTC. This sequence encodes CASSPTDYEQYF.

This chain connects TRBV30 to TRBJ1-2, with D perhaps TRBD1 (5 bases). CDR1 and CDR2 from the germline V gene are GTSNPN and SVGIG (reference sequence). Trimming shortened V by 3 bases and J by 4 bases, and 9 bases separated the two germline ends. This CDR3 comprises 12 residues. DNA of the CDR3: TGTGCCTGGAGGCGACAGCTCTATGGCTACACCTTC. Its protein product is CAWRRQLYGYTF.